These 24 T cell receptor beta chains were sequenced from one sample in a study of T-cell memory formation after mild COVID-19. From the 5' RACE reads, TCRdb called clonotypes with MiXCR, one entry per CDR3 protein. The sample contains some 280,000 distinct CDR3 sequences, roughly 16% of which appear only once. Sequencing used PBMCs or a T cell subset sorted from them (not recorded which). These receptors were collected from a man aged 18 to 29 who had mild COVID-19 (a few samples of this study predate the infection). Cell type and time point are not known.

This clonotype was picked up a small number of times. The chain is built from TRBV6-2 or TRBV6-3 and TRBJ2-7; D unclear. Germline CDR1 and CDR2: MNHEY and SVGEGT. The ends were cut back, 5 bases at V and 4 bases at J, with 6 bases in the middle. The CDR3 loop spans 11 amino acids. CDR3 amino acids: CASSDIYEQYF. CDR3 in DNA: TGTGCCAGCAGTGACATTTACGAGCAGTACTTC.

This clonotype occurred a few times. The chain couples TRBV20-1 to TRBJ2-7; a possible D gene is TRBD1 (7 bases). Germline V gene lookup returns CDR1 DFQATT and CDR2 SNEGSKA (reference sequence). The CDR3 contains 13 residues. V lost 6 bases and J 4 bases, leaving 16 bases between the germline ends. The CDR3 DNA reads TGCAGTGCCGACCCAGGGGGAGGTTACGAGCAGTACTTC. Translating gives CSADPGGGYEQYF.

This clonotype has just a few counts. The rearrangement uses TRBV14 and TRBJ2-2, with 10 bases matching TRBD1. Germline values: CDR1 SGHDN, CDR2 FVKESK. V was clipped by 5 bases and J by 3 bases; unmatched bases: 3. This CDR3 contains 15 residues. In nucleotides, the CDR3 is TGTGCCAGCAGCAGGACAGGGGGGTACACCGGGGAGCTGTTTTTT. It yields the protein CASSRTGGYTGELFF. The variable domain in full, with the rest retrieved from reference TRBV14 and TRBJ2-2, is EAGVTQFPSHSVIEKGQTVTLRCDPISGHDNLYWYRRVMGKEIKFLLHFVKESKQDESGMPNNRFLAERTGGTYSTLKVQPAELEDSGVYFCASSRTGGYTGELFFGEGSRLTVL.

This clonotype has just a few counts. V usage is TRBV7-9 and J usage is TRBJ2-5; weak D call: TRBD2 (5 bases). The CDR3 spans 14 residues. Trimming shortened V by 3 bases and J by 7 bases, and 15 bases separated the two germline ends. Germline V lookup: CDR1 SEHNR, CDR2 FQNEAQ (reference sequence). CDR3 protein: CASSFSQAGRTQYF. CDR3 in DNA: TGTGCCAGCAGCTTCTCCCAGGCGGGCAGGACCCAGTACTTC. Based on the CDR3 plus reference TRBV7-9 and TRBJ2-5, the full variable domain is DTGVSQNPRHKITKRGQNVTFRCDPISEHNRLYWYRQTLGQGPEFLTYFQNEAQLEKSRLLSDRFSAERPKGSFSTLEIQRTEQGDSAMYLCASSFSQAGRTQYFGPGTRLLVL.

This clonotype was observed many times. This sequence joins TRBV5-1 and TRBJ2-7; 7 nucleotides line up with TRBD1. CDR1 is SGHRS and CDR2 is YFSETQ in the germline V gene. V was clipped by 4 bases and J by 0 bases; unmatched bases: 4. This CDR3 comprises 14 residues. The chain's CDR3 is CASSPGTASYEQYF. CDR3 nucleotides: TGCGCCAGCAGCCCCGGGACAGCCTCCTACGAGCAGTACTTC. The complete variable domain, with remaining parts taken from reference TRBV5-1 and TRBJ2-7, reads KAGVTQTPRYLIKTRGQQVTLSCSPISGHRSVSWYQQTPGQGLQFLFEYFSETQRNKGNFPGRFSGRQFSNSRSEMNVSTLELGDSALYLCASSPGTASYEQYFGPGTRLTVT.

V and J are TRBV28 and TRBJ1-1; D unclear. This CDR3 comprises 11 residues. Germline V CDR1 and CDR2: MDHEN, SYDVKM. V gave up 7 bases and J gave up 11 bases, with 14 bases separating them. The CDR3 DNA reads TGTGCCAGCACCTTACGGGAGGTGGCTTTCTTT. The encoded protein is CASTLREVAFF.

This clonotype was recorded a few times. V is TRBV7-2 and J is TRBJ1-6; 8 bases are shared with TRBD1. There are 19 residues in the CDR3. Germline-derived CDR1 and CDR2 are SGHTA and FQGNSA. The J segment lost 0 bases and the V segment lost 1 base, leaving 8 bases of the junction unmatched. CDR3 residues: CASSLVRQGQSSYNSPLHF. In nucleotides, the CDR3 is TGTGCCAGCAGCTTAGTCCGACAGGGGCAAAGCTCCTATAATTCACCCCTCCACTTT.

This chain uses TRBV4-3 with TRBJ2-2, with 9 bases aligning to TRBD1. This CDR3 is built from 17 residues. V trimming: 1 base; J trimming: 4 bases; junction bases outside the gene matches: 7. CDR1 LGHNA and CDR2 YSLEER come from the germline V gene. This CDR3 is CASSQGGTGLVTGELFF. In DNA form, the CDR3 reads TGCGCCAGCAGCCAAGGAGGGACAGGGCTGGTCACCGGGGAGCTGTTTTTT.

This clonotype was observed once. The chain's CDR3 is CASSRASDFNEQFF. The CDR3 DNA sequence: TGTGCCAGCAGCCGAGCTAGCGACTTCAATGAGCAGTTCTTC. V and J are TRBV7-2 and TRBJ2-1; maybe TRBD2 (6 bases). CDR1 SGHTA and CDR2 FQGNSA come from the germline V gene. The CDR3 totals 14 residues. Trimming pared 5 bases from V and 6 bases from J, leaving 14 bases between.

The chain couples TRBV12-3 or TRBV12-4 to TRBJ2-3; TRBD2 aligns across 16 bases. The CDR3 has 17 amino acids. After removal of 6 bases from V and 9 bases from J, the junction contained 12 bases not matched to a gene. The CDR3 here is CASSSGTSGGAFRTQYF. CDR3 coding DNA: TGTGCCAGCAGCTCCGGGACTAGCGGGGGGGCCTTTCGGACGCAGTATTTT.

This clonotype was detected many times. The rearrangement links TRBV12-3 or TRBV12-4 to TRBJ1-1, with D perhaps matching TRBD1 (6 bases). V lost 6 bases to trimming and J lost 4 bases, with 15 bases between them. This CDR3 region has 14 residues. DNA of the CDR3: TGTGCCAGCAGCCCCGCAGGGGTCACCACTGAAGCTTTCTTT. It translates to CASSPAGVTTEAFF.

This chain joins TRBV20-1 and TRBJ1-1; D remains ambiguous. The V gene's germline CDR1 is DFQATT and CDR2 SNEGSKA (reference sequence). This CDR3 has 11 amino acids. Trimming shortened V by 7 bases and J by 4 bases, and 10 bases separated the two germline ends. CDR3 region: CSVAPRTEAFF. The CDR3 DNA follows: TGCAGTGTAGCCCCACGCACTGAAGCTTTCTTT.

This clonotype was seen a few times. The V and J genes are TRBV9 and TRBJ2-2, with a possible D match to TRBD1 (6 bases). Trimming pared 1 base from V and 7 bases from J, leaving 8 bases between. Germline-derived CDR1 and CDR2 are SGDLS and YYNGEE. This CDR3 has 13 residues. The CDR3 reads CASSVQGYGELFF. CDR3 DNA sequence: TGTGCCAGCAGCGTACAGGGGTACGGGGAGCTGTTTTTT.

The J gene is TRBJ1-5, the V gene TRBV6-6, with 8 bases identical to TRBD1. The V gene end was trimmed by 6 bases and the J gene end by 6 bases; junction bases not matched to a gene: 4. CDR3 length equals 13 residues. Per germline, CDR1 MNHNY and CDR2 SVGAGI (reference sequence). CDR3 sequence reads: CASSSTGVQPQHF. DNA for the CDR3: TGTGCCAGCAGCTCGACAGGGGTTCAGCCCCAGCATTTT.

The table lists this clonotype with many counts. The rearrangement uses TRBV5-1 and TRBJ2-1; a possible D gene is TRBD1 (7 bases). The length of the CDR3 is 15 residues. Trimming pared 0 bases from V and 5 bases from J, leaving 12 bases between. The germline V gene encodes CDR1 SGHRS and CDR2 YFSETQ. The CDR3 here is CASSLGGTADNEQFF. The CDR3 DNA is TGCGCCAGCAGCTTGGGCGGGACAGCGGACAATGAGCAGTTCTTC. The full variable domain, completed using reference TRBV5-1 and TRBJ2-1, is KAGVTQTPRYLIKTRGQQVTLSCSPISGHRSVSWYQQTPGQGLQFLFEYFSETQRNKGNFPGRFSGRQFSNSRSEMNVSTLELGDSALYLCASSLGGTADNEQFFGPGTRLTVL.

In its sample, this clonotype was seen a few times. CDR3 sequence: CNAIDRTNTEAFF. CDR3 DNA: TGCAATGCGATCGACAGGACGAACACTGAAGCTTTCTTT. The V call is TRBV20-1, the J call TRBJ1-1; tentative D call: TRBD1 (6 bases). Germline V gene data show CDR1 as DFQATT and CDR2 as SNEGSKA (reference sequence). The CDR3 is 13 amino acids.

CDR3 DNA: TGCGCCAGCGGACCGGGGAGAGAAAAACTGTTTTTT. Protein: CASGPGREKLFF. The chain combines TRBV4-3 with TRBJ1-4; no clear D. Germline assignment: CDR1 LGHNA and CDR2 YSLEER. Trimming pared 8 bases from V and 8 bases from J, leaving 12 bases between. This CDR3 has 12 amino acids.

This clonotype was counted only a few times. DNA for the CDR3: TGTGCCAGCAGATTACGTTCGAGGGAAGCGGAGCAGTACTTC. Translated: CASRLRSREAEQYF. The chain is built from TRBV6-5 and TRBJ2-7; D perhaps matches TRBD2 (5 bases). From germline, CDR1 is MNHEY and CDR2 SVGAGI. V dropped 6 bases and J dropped 7 bases, with 19 bases sitting between them. CDR3 size: 14 residues.

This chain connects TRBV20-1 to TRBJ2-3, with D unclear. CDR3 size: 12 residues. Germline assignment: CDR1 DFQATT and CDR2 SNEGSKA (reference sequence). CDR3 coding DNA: TGCAGCTCGGTGCCTAGCACAGATACGCAGTATTTT. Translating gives CSSVPSTDTQYF.

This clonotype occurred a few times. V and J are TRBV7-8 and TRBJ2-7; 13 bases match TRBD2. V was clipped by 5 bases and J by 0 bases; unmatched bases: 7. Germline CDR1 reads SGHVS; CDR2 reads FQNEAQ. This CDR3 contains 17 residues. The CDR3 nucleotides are TGTGCCAGCAGCAAAGGACTAGCGGGGGAAAGCTCCTACGAGCAGTACGTC. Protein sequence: CASSKGLAGESSYEQYV.

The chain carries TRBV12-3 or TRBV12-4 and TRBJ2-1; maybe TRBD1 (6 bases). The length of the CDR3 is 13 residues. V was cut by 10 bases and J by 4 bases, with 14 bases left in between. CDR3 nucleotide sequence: TGTGCCACCAGACGACAGGCGTACAATGAGCAGTTCTTC. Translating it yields CATRRQAYNEQFF.

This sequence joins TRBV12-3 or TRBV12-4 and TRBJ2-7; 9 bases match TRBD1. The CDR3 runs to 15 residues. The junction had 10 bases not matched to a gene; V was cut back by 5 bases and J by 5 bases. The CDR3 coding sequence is TGTGCCAGCAGTAGGGACAGGGTGCTTTATCACGAGCAGTACTTC. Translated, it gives CASSRDRVLYHEQYF.

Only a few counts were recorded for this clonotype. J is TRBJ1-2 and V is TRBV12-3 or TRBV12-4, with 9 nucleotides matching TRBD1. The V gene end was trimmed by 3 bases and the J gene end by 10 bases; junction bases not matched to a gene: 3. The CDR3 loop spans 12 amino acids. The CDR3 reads CASSFGQGHYTF. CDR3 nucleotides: TGTGCCAGCAGTTTCGGACAGGGGCACTACACCTTC.

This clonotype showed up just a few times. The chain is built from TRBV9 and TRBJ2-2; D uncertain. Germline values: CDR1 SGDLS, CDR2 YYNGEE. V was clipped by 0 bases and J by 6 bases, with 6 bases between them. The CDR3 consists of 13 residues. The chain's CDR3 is CASSVAAAGELFF. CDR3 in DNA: TGTGCCAGCAGCGTAGCCGCCGCCGGGGAGCTGTTTTTT.